A single sample is the source of the 7 T cell receptor beta chains below, sequenced in a study of OX40 agonist ivuxolimab in advanced cancers. The assay was immunoSEQ multiplex PCR, and TCRdb's table has in-frame clones only and misses some. The table records tens of thousands of clones, 91% of them present only once. The sequencing used CD4+ or CD8+ T cells sorted from blood, collected in a trial of the OX40 agonist ivuxolimab. All receptors come from an adult with an advanced solid tumor such as melanoma, head and neck, liver or kidney cancer.

The chain uses TRBV4-1 and TRBJ1-5, with TRBD1 as a possible D gene (6 bases). CDR3 length: 14 amino acids. The V end lost 0 bases, the J end lost 7 bases, and 10 bases lay between the germline ends. Germline lookup yields CDR1 MGHRA and CDR2 YSYEKL. DNA of the CDR3: TGCGCCAGCAGCCAAGATAGGGGGACCCAGCCCCAGCATTTT. Its translation is CASSQDRGTQPQHF.

The chain links TRBV7-9 to TRBJ2-2; no reliable D call. The germline V and J ends were trimmed by 8 bases and 6 bases, with 7 bases remaining between them. The CDR3 loop spans 11 amino acids. Looked up from germline, CDR1 is SEHNR and CDR2 is FQNEAQ (reference sequence). CDR3 DNA sequence: TGTGCCAGCGGCATCCCCGGGGAGCTGTTTTTT. It codes for CASGIPGELFF.

This clone came up once. J is TRBJ2-5 and V is TRBV27, with no clear D. Trimming cost V 1 base and J 4 bases, with 7 bases left between them. CDR1 is MNHEY, CDR2 SMNVEV, per germline (reference sequence). The CDR3 is made up of 13 amino acids. The CDR3 DNA is TGTGCCAGCAGTTTATTAATCTCAGAGACCCAGTACTTC. Translated: CASSLLISETQYF.

V usage is TRBV18 and J usage is TRBJ2-7; D unclear. V was pared by 0 bases and J by 3 bases, with 15 bases between. The CDR3 has 16 residues. Per germline, CDR1 KGHSH and CDR2 LQKENI. The CDR3 reads CASSPPSSEQNYEQYV. The CDR3 DNA reads as TGTGCCAGCTCACCACCGAGCTCCGAACAGAACTACGAGCAGTACGTC.

The chain recombines TRBV11-3 with TRBJ2-2, with 7 nucleotides matching TRBD1. The V gene's germline CDR1 is SGHNT and CDR2 YENEEA. The CDR3 spans 14 residues. J was trimmed by 6 bases and V by 1 base; bases with no gene match: 2. CDR3 sequence: CASSLAGGSGELFF. The DNA of the CDR3 is TGTGCCAGCAGCTTAGCAGGGGGTTCCGGGGAGCTGTTTTTT.

The chain recombines TRBV19 with TRBJ2-1; 7 bases align to TRBD1. V was pared by 10 bases and J by 6 bases, with 12 bases of the junction left unmatched. The CDR3 has 14 residues. Germline CDR1 and CDR2: LNHDA and SQIVND (reference sequence). CDR3 DNA: TGTGCCACTCTCCGTTCGCCAGGGGGCAATGAGCAGTTCTTC. Translation gives CATLRSPGGNEQFF.

The chain has TRBV19 and TRBJ1-1; D may be TRBD1 (5 bases). The CDR3 contains 11 residues. V dropped 8 bases and J dropped 5 bases, with 9 bases sitting between them. Germline CDR1 is LNHDA and CDR2 is SQIVND (reference sequence). The CDR3 DNA follows: TGTGCCAGTCAGGGAACAACTGAAGCTTTCTTT. It encodes CASQGTTEAFF.